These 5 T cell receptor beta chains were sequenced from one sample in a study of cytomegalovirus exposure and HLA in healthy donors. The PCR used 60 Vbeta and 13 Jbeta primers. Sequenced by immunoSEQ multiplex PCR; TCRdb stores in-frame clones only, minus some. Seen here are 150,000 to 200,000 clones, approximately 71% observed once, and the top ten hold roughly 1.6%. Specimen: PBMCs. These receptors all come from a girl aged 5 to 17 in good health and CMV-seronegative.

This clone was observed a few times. CDR3 sequence (DNA): TGTGCCAGCAGCATTGGGGCGAACACTGAAGCTTTCTTT. Amino acids: CASSIGANTEAFF. This chain links TRBV6-5 with TRBJ1-1; weak D call: TRBD1 (5 bases). The CDR3 covers 13 residues. Looked up from germline, CDR1 is MNHEY and CDR2 is SVGAGI. Between the trimmed V and J ends, which lost 6 bases and 1 base, there was a span of 9 bases.

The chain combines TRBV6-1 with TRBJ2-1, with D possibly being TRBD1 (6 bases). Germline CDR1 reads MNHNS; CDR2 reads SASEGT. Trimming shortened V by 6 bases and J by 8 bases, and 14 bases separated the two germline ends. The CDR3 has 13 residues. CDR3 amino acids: CASSPGALHEQFF. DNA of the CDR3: TGTGCCAGCAGCCCAGGGGCGCTCCATGAGCAGTTCTTC.

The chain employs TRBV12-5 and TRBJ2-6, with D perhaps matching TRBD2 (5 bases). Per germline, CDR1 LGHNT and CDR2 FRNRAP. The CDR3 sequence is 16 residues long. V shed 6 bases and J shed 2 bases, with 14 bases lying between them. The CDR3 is CASGHGGLAGANVLTF. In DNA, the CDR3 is TGTGCTAGTGGACATGGAGGACTCGCTGGGGCCAACGTCCTGACTTTC.

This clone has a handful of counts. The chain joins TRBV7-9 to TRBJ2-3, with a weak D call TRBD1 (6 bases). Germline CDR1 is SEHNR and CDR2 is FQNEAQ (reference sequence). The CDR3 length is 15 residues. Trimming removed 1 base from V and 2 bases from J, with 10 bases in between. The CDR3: CASSLVSGDTDTQYF. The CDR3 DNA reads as TGTGCCAGCAGCTTAGTGTCAGGGGACACAGATACGCAGTATTTT.

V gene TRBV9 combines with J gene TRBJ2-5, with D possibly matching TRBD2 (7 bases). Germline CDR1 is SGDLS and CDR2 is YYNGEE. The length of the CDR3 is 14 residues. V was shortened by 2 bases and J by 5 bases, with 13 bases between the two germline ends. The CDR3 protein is CASSVGGAGETQYF. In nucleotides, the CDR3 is TGTGCCAGCAGCGTGGGGGGGGCGGGCGAGACCCAGTACTTC.